The table lists the clone carrying this T cell receptor (beta chain) with a count of one. Its antigen is currently unknown. This entry is derived from a study of cytomegalovirus exposure and HLA in healthy donors. Points from the study as a whole: In a later analysis, at a false discovery rate of 0.05, 15,000 to 20,000 TCR beta sequences were associated with HLA alleles. The authors assumed roughly uniform sequencing depth across donors for presence/absence analyses. Researchers reported that a few CMV-associated chains were confirmed in vitro as CMV antigen-specific.

The PCR ran on 60 Vbeta and 13 Jbeta primers. The protocol was immunoSEQ multiplex PCR, while the TCRdb copy is restricted to in-frame clones and leaves out a portion. The sample contains some 160,000 clones, 82% of which appear only once. Germline V gene data show CDR1 as SGHTA and CDR2 as FQGNSA. Trimming stripped 5 bases from V and 7 bases from J, with 6 bases between. The CDR3 is 12 amino acids. The sequence came from a woman aged 50 to 60 in good health and CMV-seronegative. V and J are TRBV7-2 and TRBJ1-6; D unresolved. The sample taken for sequencing was PBMCs. DNA of the CDR3: TGTGCCAGCAGCACGGGAAATTCACCCCTCCACTTT. Translated, it gives CASSTGNSPLHF.